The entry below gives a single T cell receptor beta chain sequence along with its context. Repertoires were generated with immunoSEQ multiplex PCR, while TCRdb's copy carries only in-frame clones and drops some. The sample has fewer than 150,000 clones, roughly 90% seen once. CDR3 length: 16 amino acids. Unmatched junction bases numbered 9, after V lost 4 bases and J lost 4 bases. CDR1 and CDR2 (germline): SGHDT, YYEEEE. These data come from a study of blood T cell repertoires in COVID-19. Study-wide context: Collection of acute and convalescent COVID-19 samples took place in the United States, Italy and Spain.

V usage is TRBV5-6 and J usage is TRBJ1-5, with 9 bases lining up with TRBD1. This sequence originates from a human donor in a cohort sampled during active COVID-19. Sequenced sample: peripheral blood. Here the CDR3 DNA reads TGTGCCAGCAGCCATAGAGGGACAGGGCCTAATCAGCCCCAGCATTTT. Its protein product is CASSHRGTGPNQPQHF.